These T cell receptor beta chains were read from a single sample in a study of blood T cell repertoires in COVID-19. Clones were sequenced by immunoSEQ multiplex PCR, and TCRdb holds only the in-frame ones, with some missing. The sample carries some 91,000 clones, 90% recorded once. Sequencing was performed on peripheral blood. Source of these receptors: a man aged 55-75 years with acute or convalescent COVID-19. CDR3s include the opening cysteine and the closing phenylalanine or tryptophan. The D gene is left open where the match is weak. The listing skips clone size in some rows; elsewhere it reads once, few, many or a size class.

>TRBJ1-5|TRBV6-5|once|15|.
CASSYDRSLNQPQHF
TGTGCCAGCAGTTATGATCGCAGTCTCAATCAGCCCCAGCATTTT
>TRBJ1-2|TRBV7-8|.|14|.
CASSFGTGEYGYTF
TGTGCCAGCAGCTTTGGTACGGGGGAGTACGGCTACACCTTC
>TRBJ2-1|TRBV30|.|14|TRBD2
CAWRRAGATDEQFF
TGTGCCTGGAGAAGAGCGGGGGCCACGGATGAGCAGTTCTTC
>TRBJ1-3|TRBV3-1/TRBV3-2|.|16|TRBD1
CASSQQGVQTGNTIYF
TGTGCCAGCAGCCAACAGGGGGTTCAGACTGGAAACACCATATATTTT
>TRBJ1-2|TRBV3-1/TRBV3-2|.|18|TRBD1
CASSQDFSGQGRIQGYTF
TGTGCCAGCAGCCAAGACTTCTCGGGACAGGGGAGGATACAGGGCTACACCTTC
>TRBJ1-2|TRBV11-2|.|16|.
CASSPSGSPNLYGYTF
TGTGCCAGCAGCCCCTCGGGGAGCCCGAACCTCTATGGCTACACCTTC
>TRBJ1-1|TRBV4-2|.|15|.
CASSHTSQGDKEAFF
TGTGCCAGCAGCCATACGTCACAAGGCGACAAAGAAGCTTTCTTT
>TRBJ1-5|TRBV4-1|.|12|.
CASSQAGQPQHF
TGCGCCAGCAGCCAAGCTGGCCAGCCCCAGCATTTT
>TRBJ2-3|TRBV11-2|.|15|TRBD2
CASSRSGTSGDTQYF
TGTGCCAGCAGCCGCTCCGGGACTAGCGGAGATACGCAGTATTTT
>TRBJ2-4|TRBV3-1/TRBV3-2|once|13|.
CASSSLAKNIQYF
TGTGCCAGCTCTAGCTTAGCCAAAAACATTCAGTACTTC
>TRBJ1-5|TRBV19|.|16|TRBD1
CASSIRTGTINQPQHF
TGTGCCAGTAGTATCCGGACAGGGACCATCAATCAGCCCCAGCATTTT
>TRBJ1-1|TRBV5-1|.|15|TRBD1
CASSLGGQGNTEAFF
TGCGCCAGCAGCTTGGGTGGACAGGGGAACACTGAAGCTTTCTTT
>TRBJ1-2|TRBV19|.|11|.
CASSTRGGYTF
TGTGCCAGTAGTACCCGAGGTGGCTACACCTTC
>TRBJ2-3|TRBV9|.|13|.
CASSVTEGDTQYF
TGTGCCAGCAGCGTAACAGAGGGAGATACGCAGTATTTT
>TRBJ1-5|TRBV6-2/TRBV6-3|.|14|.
CASSTRTDNQPQHF
TGTGCCAGCAGTACCAGGACAGACAATCAGCCCCAGCATTTT
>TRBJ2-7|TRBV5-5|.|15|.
CASSLYQARSYEQYF
TGTGCCAGCAGCTTGTACCAGGCCCGCTCCTACGAGCAGTACTTC
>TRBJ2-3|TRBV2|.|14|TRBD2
CASIGTISTDTQYF
TGTGCCAGCATCGGGACTATCAGCACAGATACGCAGTATTTT
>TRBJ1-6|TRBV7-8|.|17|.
CASSFPTGGNSRSPLHF
TGTGCCAGCAGCTTTCCTACAGGTGGCAATTCGAGGTCACCCCTCCACTTT
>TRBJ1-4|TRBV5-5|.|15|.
CASSLDGRVDEKLFF
TGTGCCAGCAGCTTGGACGGCAGGGTTGATGAAAAACTGTTTTTT
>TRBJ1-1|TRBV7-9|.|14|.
CASSLNSGRTEAFF
TGTGCCAGCAGCTTAAACAGCGGTCGCACTGAAGCTTTCTTT
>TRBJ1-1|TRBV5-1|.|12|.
CASSPGQLGAFF
TGCGCCAGCAGCCCCGGACAGTTAGGAGCTTTCTTT
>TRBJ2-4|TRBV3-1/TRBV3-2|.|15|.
CASSHNGVAKNIQYF
TGTGCCAGCAGCCACAACGGGGTAGCCAAAAACATTCAGTACTTC
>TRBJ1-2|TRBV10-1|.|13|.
CASGAGKNYGYTF
TGCGCCAGCGGGGCAGGGAAGAACTATGGCTACACCTTC
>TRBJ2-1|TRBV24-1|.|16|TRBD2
CATSDASGAPYNEQFF
TGTGCCACCAGTGATGCTAGCGGGGCGCCCTACAATGAGCAGTTCTTC
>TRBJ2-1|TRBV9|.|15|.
CASSVGMQVYNEQFF
TGTGCCAGCAGCGTAGGGATGCAGGTTTACAATGAGCAGTTCTTC
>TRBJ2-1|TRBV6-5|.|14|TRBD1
CASSPGQGYNEQFF
TGTGCCAGCAGCCCGGGACAGGGCTACAATGAGCAGTTCTTC
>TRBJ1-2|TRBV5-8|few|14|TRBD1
CASSLQGTNYGYTF
TGTGCCAGCAGCTTACAGGGGACTAACTATGGCTACACCTTC
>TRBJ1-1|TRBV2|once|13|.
CASSEGDTSEAFF
TGTGCCAGCAGTGAGGGAGACACATCTGAAGCTTTCTTT